This T cell receptor (beta chain) was captured in a study of shared clonotypes between healthy human individuals. Study results and limitations: Clonotypes which were not shared had lower generation probabilities than clonotypes that all four donors shared. The naive CD4 repertoires of a handful of donors were compared, and approximately 5% of clonotypes were shared.

As regards this clone: Its antigen is unidentified.

Selected positively for CCR7 and CD45RO-negative, naive CD8 cells excluded terminally differentiated effector memory CD45RA+ cells. Donors had no recently reported acute infections or vaccinations and were HIV-negative. Assay used: immunoSEQ multiplex PCR; TCRdb lists only in-frame clones, some missing. The sample consists of hundreds of thousands of clones, approximately 96% of them appearing once. Sequencing was performed on naive CD8+ T cells sorted from blood. The TCR sequence derives from a woman in her thirties in good health.

Here the CDR3 reads CASSLGSGSYGDTQYF. CDR3 nucleotides: TGTGCCAGCAGTTTAGGTAGCGGGAGTTATGGAGATACGCAGTATTTT. The chain has TRBV28 and TRBJ2-3; 9 bases agree with TRBD2. Germline values: CDR1 MDHEN, CDR2 SYDVKM. The ends lost 2 bases at V and 5 bases at J; junction bases unmatched: 8. The CDR3 is 16 residues long.